These 4 T cell receptor beta chains were all obtained from the same sample, sequenced in a study of radiotherapy plus CTLA-4 blockade in lung cancer. Using immunoSEQ multiplex PCR, the repertoire was profiled, and TCRdb retains in-frame clones only, with some absent. The table includes some 78,000 clones, more than 85% detected once. The material was peripheral blood, obtained from a patient treated with radiotherapy plus ipilimumab. These receptors were taken from a human donor with non-small cell lung cancer who had stable disease on radiotherapy plus ipilimumab.

The chain combines TRBV5-1 with TRBJ2-7, with a tentative D call TRBD2 (6 bases). The V end lost 4 bases, the J end lost 2 bases, and 16 bases lay between the germline ends. CDR3 length: 15 amino acids. CDR1 SGHRS and CDR2 YFSETQ come from the germline V gene. DNA for the CDR3: TGCGCCAGCAGCGTAAGCGGGCAGGAGACCTACGAGCAGTACTTC. Translation: CASSVSGQETYEQYF. The whole variable domain, filled in from reference TRBV5-1 and TRBJ2-7, reads KAGVTQTPRYLIKTRGQQVTLSCSPISGHRSVSWYQQTPGQGLQFLFEYFSETQRNKGNFPGRFSGRQFSNSRSEMNVSTLELGDSALYLCASSVSGQETYEQYFGPGTRLTVT.

This clone occurred a few times. The gene calls are TRBV28 and TRBJ1-6; no firm D call. The CDR3 totals 15 residues. Per the germline V gene, CDR1 is MDHEN and CDR2 is SYDVKM. Trimming stripped 2 bases from V and 10 bases from J, with 15 bases between. The CDR3 sequence is CASSLHSSGQSPLHF. The CDR3 DNA reads TGTGCCAGCAGTTTACACAGTTCGGGCCAATCACCCCTCCACTTT.

V and J are TRBV5-5 and TRBJ2-1; D is tentatively TRBD1 or TRBD2 (5 bases each). The CDR3 covers 14 residues. Germline loops: CDR1 SGHKS, CDR2 YYEKEE (reference sequence). V lost 3 bases to trimming and J lost 9 bases, with 16 bases between them. Written as DNA, the CDR3 is TGTGCCAGCAGCTCCCCCGGGGCAGCACTTGAGCAGTTCTTC. This gives the protein CASSSPGAALEQFF.

The V gene is TRBV27, the J gene TRBJ1-4; 8 nucleotides line up with TRBD1. Per the germline V gene, CDR1 is MNHEY and CDR2 is SMNVEV (reference sequence). CDR3 length: 14 amino acids. V was clipped by 2 bases and J by 6 bases; unmatched bases: 2. The CDR3 protein is CASSLQGADEKLFF. The CDR3, as DNA: TGTGCCAGCAGTTTACAGGGGGCGGATGAAAAACTGTTTTTT.